Below are 5 T cell receptor beta chains sequenced from a single sample in a study of T cells in pancreatic ductal adenocarcinoma. Sequenced by immunoSEQ multiplex PCR; TCRdb stores in-frame clones only, minus some. Of about 9,000 clones in the sample, approximately 89% are singletons; the top ten hold over 3%. No neoadjuvant therapy was given to the selected pancreatic ductal adenocarcinoma patients before their surgery. Sequencing was performed on PBMCs. These receptors were taken from a human donor with pancreatic ductal adenocarcinoma.

The V and J genes are TRBV5-6 and TRBJ1-1, with 7 bases matching TRBD1. In germline, CDR1 is SGHDT, CDR2 YYEEEE. CDR3 length: 14 residues. Trimming cost V 2 bases and J 3 bases; bases outside gene matches: 4. CDR3 residues: CASSFLGQDTEAFF. CDR3 DNA sequence: TGTGCCAGCAGCTTCCTCGGACAGGACACTGAAGCTTTCTTT.

This clone was recorded only once. The rearrangement uses TRBV10-3 and TRBJ2-3; no firm D call. V was trimmed by 10 bases and J by 9 bases, leaving 17 bases between them. The CDR3 length is 12 residues. The germline V gene encodes CDR1 ENHRY and CDR2 SYGVKD. CDR3 residues: CASAPGLGTQYF. CDR3 nucleotides: TGTGCCAGCGCACCCGGGTTAGGAACGCAGTATTTT.

This clone has just one count. The V and J genes are TRBV4-1 and TRBJ2-1; D may be TRBD1 (5 bases). The CDR3 is 12 residues long. V lost 3 bases and J 8 bases, leaving 8 bases between the germline ends. Per the germline V gene, CDR1 is MGHRA and CDR2 is YSYEKL. The CDR3 DNA follows: TGCGCCAGCAGCCATGGGGCGCATGAGCAGTTCTTC. Its translation: CASSHGAHEQFF.

This clone was picked up one time. CDR3 nucleotides: TGTGCCAGCAGCTTATTATTTTACAGGGGGCGTTCTGGAAACACCATATATTTT. This encodes CASSLLFYRGRSGNTIYF. This chain uses TRBV7-3 with TRBJ1-3; 9 bases map to TRBD1. CDR3 length: 18 residues. Germline assignment: CDR1 SGHTA and CDR2 FQGTGA. Germline trimming cut 2 bases from V and 1 base from J; bases unmatched to any gene: 9.

The chain carries TRBV7-6 and TRBJ2-2, with 8 positions matching TRBD2. There are 15 residues in the CDR3. V lost 2 bases, J lost 6 bases, and 5 bases stayed unmatched. Germline-derived CDR1 and CDR2 are SGHVS and FNYEAQ. The CDR3 DNA sequence: TGTGCCAGCAGCTTACTCGGGGGGGCGGCCGGGGAGCTGTTTTTT. The encoded protein is CASSLLGGAAGELFF.